The 6 T cell receptor beta chains given below trace back to one sample, sequenced in a study of cytomegalovirus exposure and HLA in healthy donors. Sequencing used immunoSEQ multiplex PCR; TCRdb keeps in-frame clones, though not all of them. The sample contains roughly 150,000 clones, around 84% of which appear only once. Sequenced input: PBMCs. These receptors came from a man younger than 30 in good health and CMV-seropositive.

To note about this clone: At the DNA level, this CDR3 is encoded by other sequences in the same sample as well. The chain joins TRBV5-6 to TRBJ2-1; 8 bases match TRBD2. From germline, CDR1 is SGHDT and CDR2 YYEEEE. V dropped 1 base and J dropped 3; count of bases not matched to a gene: 0. The length of the CDR3 is 14 residues. The CDR3: CASSLTSGYNEQFF. In DNA form, the CDR3 reads TGTGCCAGCAGCTTGACTAGCGGCTACAATGAGCAGTTCTTC. Full variable domain (missing parts from reference TRBV5-6 and TRBJ2-1): DAGVTQSPTHLIKTRGQQVTLRCSPKSGHDTVSWYQQALGQGPQFIFQYYEEEERQRGNFPDRFSGHQFPNYSSELNVNALLLGDSALYLCASSLTSGYNEQFFGPGTRLTVL.

This clone occurred once. The chain carries TRBV6-5 and TRBJ1-6, with TRBD1 as a possible D gene (5 bases). The V and J ends lost 2 bases and 3 bases respectively, with 11 bases between them. From germline, CDR1 is MNHEY and CDR2 SVGAGI. The CDR3 runs 16 residues. CDR3: CASSYLPGGYNSPLHF. CDR3 DNA: TGTGCCAGCAGTTACCTTCCCGGGGGCTATAATTCACCCCTCCACTTT.

CDR3 sequence reads: CSVVPRDKATEQYF. The CDR3 DNA reads TGCAGCGTTGTCCCCCGGGACAAGGCGACCGAGCAGTACTTC. The chain links TRBV29-1 to TRBJ2-7; D is possibly TRBD1 (6 bases). V was shortened by 4 bases and J by 6 bases, with 19 bases between the two germline ends. Germline lookup yields CDR1 SQVTM and CDR2 ANQGSEA. This CDR3 comprises 14 residues.

The rearrangement uses TRBV30 and TRBJ2-1, with D possibly TRBD2 on 6 matching bases. Germline V CDR1 and CDR2: GTSNPN, SVGIG (reference sequence). The CDR3 is made up of 13 amino acids. The V and J ends lost 4 bases and 4 bases respectively, with 11 bases between them. CDR3 in amino acids: CAWMGLDYNEQFF. DNA for the CDR3: TGTGCCTGGATGGGACTGGATTACAATGAGCAGTTCTTC.

This sequence joins TRBV10-1 and TRBJ1-1; D is possibly TRBD1 (5 bases). This CDR3 contains 12 residues. Germline CDR1 and CDR2: WNHNN and SYGVQD (reference sequence). V lost 6 bases and J lost 0, with 5 bases in between. The CDR3: CASRGLNTEAFF. The CDR3 DNA reads TGCGCCAGCAGGGGGCTGAACACTGAAGCTTTCTTT.

This sequence joins TRBV15 and TRBJ2-7; TRBD1 matches at 10 bases. The V gene's germline CDR1 is LNHNV and CDR2 YYDKDF (reference sequence). The CDR3 runs 15 residues. V lost 6 bases and J lost 2; bases outside the gene matches: 7. The CDR3 sequence: CATSRRTGGAYEQYF. CDR3 sequence (DNA): TGTGCCACCAGTAGACGGACAGGGGGTGCCTACGAGCAGTACTTC.